This T cell receptor beta chain derives from a study of control samples from healthy donors and cancer patients. The germline V gene has CDR1 MNHEY and CDR2 SMNVEV (reference sequence). Trimming took off 5 bases at V and 3 bases at J, with 11 bases between the two ends. The CDR3 contains 13 residues. Method: immunoSEQ multiplex PCR; TCRdb's copy keeps in-frame clones and lacks some. The table has roughly 54,000 clones, around 95% seen once. The material sequenced was blood. V is TRBV27 and J is TRBJ2-7; a possible D gene is TRBD1 (6 bases). This receptor was obtained from a woman between 25 and 40 years old in good health. The CDR3 region has the DNA TGTGCCAGCAGTCTTGGCAGGGGCTACGAGCAGTACTTC. It translates to CASSLGRGYEQYF.